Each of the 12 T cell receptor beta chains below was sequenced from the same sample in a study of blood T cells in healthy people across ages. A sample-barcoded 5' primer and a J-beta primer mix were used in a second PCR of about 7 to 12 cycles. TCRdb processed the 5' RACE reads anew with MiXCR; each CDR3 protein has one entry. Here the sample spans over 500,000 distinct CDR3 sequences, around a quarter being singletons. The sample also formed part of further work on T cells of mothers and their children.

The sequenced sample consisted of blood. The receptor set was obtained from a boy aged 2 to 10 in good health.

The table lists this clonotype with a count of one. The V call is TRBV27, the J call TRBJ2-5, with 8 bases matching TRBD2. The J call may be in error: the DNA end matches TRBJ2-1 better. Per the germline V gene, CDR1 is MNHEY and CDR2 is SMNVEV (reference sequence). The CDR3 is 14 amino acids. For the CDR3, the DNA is TGTGCCAGCGCCTCGGGACTAGAGGTCGATGAGCAGTTCTTC. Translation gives CASASGLEVDEQFF.

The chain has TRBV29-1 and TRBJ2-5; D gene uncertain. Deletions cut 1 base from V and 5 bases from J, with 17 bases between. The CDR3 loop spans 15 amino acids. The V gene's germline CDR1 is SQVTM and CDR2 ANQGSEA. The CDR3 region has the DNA TGCAGCGTTGAAGGAGGAATCCTCATTGGGGAGACCCAGTACTTC. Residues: CSVEGGILIGETQYF.

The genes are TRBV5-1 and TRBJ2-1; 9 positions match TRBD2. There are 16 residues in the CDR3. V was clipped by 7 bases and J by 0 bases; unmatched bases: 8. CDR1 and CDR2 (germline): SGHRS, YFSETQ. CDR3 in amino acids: CASGFSGGSSYNEQFF. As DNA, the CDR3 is TGCGCCAGCGGTTTTAGCGGGGGTTCCTCCTACAATGAGCAGTTCTTC.

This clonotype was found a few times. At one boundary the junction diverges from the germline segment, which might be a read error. CDR3 sequence reads: CASSPETVTTDTQYF. CDR3 in DNA: TGTGCCAGCTCACCGGAGACGGTTACAACAGACACGCAGTATTTT. V gene TRBV18 combines with J gene TRBJ2-3, with no clear D. Germline CDR1 KGHSH, CDR2 LQKENI. The CDR3 is 15 residues long.

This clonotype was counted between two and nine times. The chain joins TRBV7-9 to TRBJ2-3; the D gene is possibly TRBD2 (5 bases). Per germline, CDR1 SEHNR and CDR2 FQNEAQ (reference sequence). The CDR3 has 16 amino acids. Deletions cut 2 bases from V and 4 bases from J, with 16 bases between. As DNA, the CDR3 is TGTGCCAGCAGCTTAAATGTCCGGCGGGTAGCAGATACGCAGTATTTT. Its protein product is CASSLNVRRVADTQYF.

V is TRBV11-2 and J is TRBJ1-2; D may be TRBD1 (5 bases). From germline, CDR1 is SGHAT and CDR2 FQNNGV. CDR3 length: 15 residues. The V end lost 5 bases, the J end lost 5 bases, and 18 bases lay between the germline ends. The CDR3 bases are TGTGCCAGCAGCCTACGCCAAATTGGGGGATATGGCTACACCTTC. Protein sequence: CASSLRQIGGYGYTF.

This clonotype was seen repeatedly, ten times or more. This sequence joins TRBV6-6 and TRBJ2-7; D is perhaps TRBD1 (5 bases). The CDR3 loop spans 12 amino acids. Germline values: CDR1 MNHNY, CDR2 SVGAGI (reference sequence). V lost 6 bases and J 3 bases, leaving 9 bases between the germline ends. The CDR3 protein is CASRQGDYEQYF. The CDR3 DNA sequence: TGTGCCAGCAGACAAGGGGACTACGAGCAGTACTTC.

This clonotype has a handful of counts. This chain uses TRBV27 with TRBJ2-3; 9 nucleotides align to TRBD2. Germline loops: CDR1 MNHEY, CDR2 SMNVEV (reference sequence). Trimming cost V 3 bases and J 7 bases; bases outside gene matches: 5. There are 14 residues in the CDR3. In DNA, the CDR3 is TGTGCCAGCAGTTTGGCGGGAGGGCCGCATACGCAGTATTTT. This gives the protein CASSLAGGPHTQYF.

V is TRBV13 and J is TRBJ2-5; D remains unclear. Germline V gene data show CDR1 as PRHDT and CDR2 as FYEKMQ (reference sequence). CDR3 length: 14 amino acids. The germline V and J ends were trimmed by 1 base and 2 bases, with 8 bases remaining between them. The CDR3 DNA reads TGTGCCAGCAGCTTAGAGGCCAGGCAAGAGACCCAGTACTTC. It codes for CASSLEARQETQYF.

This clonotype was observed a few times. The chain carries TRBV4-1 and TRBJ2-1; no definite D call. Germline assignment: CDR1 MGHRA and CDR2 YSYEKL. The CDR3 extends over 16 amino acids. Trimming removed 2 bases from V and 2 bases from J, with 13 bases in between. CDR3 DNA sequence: TGCGCCAGCAGCCAAAATGAAGGCGCGGCCTACAATGAGCAGTTCTTC. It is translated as CASSQNEGAAYNEQFF.

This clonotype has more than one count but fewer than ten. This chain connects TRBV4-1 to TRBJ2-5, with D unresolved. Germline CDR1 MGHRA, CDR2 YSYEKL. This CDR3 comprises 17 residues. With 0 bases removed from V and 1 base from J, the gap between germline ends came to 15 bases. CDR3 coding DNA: TGCGCCAGCAGCCAAGATGGCACCCCCGGTCCCCAAGAGACCCAGTACTTC. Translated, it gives CASSQDGTPGPQETQYF.

The CDR3 reads CASSSLAREQFF. The CDR3 region has the DNA TGTGCCAGCAGTTCACTAGCGCGTGAGCAGTTCTTC. V gene TRBV6-2 or TRBV6-3 combines with J gene TRBJ2-5, with 7 bases identical to TRBD2. The closer fit of TRBJ2-1 to the DNA end suggests the J call may be wrong. Germline loops: CDR1 MNHEY, CDR2 SVGEGT. This CDR3 comprises 12 residues.